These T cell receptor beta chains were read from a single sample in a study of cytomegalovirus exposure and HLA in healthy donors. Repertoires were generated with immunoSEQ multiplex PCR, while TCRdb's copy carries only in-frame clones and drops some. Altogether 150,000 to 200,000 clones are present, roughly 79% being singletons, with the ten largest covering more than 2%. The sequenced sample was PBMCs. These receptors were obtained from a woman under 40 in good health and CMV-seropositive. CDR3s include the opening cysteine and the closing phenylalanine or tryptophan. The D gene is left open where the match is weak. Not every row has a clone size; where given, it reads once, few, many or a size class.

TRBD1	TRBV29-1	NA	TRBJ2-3	TGCAGCGTGACGGGGGACAGGGACACAGATACGCAGTATTTT	CSVTGDRDTDTQYF
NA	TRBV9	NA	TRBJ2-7	TGTGCCAGCAGCGTAGGTGACACAGAATCCTACGAGCAGTACTTC	CASSVGDTESYEQYF
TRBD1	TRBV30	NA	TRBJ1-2	TGTGCCTGGAGTAGGGACAGGGGGTACTATGGCTACACCTTC	CAWSRDRGYYGYTF
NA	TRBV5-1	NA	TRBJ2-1	TGCGCCAGCAGCTCAACCTGGGCAGGGCTCAATGAGCAGTTCTTC	CASSSTWAGLNEQFF
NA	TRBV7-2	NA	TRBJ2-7	TGTGCCAGCAGCTTATTAGGAGGGGGGGCCGAGCAGTACTTC	CASSLLGGGAEQYF
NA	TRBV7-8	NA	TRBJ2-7	TGTGCCAGCAGCCTACAGGGTATCGGCGACGAGCAGTACTTC	CASSLQGIGDEQYF
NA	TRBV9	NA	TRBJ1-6	TGTGCCAGCAGCGTAGGGGCCTCGGATTCACCCCTCCACTTT	CASSVGASDSPLHF
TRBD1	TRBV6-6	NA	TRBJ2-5	TGTGCCAGCAGTTACGGCGGACAGGGAAGGGAGCAGTACTTC	CASSYGGQGREQYF
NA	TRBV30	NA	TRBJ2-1	TGTGCCTGGGCTAACAGTATTTACAATGAGCAGTTCTTC	CAWANSIYNEQFF
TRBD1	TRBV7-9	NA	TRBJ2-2	TGTGCCAGCAGCTTAGTCGGGACAGCAATTACCGGGGAGCTGTTTTTT	CASSLVGTAITGELFF
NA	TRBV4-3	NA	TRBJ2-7	TGCGCCAGCAGCCAAGTACAGTTTTACGAGCAGTACTTC	CASSQVQFYEQYF
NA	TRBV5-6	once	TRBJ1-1	TGTGCCAGCAGCGCTGCAGGGATCAGTAATCCTGAAGCTTTCTTT	CASSAAGISNPEAFF
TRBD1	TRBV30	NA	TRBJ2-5	TGTGCCTGGAGTGTACGCAGGGGGGAGACCCAGTACTTC	CAWSVRRGETQYF
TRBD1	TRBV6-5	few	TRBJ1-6	TGTGCCAGCAGTTACGAGCAGGGGGCCAGGTCACCCCTCCACTTT	CASSYEQGARSPLHF
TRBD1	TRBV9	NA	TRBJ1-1	TGTGCCAGCAGCGGGGCCGGGACAGGGGACACTGAAGCTTTCTTT	CASSGAGTGDTEAFF
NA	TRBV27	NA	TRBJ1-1	TGTGCCAGCAGTTTACTGGGGGGGCGGTACACTGAAGCTTTCTTT	CASSLLGGRYTEAFF
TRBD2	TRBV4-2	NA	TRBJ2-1	TGTGCCAGCAGCCAAGCTTTCTCAGCGGGAGTTCTTTATGAGCAGTTCTTC	CASSQAFSAGVLYEQFF
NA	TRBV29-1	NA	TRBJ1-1	TGCAGCGTTTGGGGGGGAGGGGGCACTGAAGCTTTCTTT	CSVWGGGGTEAFF
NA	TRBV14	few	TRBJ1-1	TGTGCCAGCAGCCAGCAGATGAACACTGAAGCTTTCTTT	CASSQQMNTEAFF
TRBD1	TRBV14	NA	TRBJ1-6	TGTGCCAGCAGGTTTACAGGGGCCTCATATTCACCCCTCCACTTT	CASRFTGASYSPLHF
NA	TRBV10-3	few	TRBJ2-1	TGTGCCATCAGGGCTAGCATGTCGAATGAGCAGTTCTTC	CAIRASMSNEQFF
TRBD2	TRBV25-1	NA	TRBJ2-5	TGTGCCAGCAGTACCCCAGGGACTAGCGGGAGTCGACAGTACTTC	CASSTPGTSGSRQYF
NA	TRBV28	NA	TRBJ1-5	TGTGCCAGCAGCCTTACAGGGAACGGTCAGCCCCAGCATTTT	CASSLTGNGQPQHF
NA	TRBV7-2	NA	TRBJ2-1	TGTGCCAGCAGCTTGACACTCTCCTACAATGAGCAGTTCTTC	CASSLTLSYNEQFF
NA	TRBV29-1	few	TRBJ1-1	TGCAGCGTGCGGACTCCTCTTTCGAACACTGAAGCTTTCTTT	CSVRTPLSNTEAFF
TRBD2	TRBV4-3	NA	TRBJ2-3	TGCGCCAGCAGCCAAGATTTCACGGGGGGTAGGGATACGCAGTATTTT	CASSQDFTGGRDTQYF